This T cell receptor (beta chain) was captured by sequencing in a study of blood T cells in healthy people across ages. Germline assignment: CDR1 DFQATT and CDR2 SNEGSKA (reference sequence). V dropped 3 bases and J dropped 5 bases, with 16 bases sitting between them. The CDR3 covers 14 residues. The sample holds many counts of this clonotype. Then a second PCR, running about 6 to 12 cycles, was carried out with a sample-barcoded 5' primer and a J-beta primer mix. TCRdb reprocessed the 5' RACE reads with MiXCR, giving one entry per CDR3 protein. The data contain approximately 700,000 distinct CDR3 sequences, approximately 30% of them singletons.

The J gene is TRBJ1-1, the V gene TRBV20-1, with D perhaps matching TRBD1 (6 bases). The TCR was taken from a woman aged 80 or over in good health. Sample: blood. CDR3 DNA sequence: TGCAGTGCTAGGACAGGACTTATGGGGACTGAAGCTTTCTTT. As protein: CSARTGLMGTEAFF.